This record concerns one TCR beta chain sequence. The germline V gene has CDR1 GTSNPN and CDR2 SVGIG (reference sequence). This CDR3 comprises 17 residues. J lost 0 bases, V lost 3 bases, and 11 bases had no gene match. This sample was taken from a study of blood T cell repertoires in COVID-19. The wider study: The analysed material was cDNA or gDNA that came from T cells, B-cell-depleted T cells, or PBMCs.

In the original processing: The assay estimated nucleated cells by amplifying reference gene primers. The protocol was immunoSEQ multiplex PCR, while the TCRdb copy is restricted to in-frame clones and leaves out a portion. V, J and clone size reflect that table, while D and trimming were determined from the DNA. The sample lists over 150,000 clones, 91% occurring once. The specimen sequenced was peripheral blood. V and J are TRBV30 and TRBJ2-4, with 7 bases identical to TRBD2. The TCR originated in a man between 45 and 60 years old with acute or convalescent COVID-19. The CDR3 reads CAWRPLGRDRAKNIQYF. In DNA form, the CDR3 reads TGTGCCTGGAGGCCTCTTGGGAGGGACCGAGCCAAAAACATTCAGTACTTC.